The T cell receptor beta chain under discussion was sequenced for a study of CD8 T cells in Susac syndrome (dated by TCRdb to about 2019). About the investigation overall: Repertoire sequencing was used to test whether CD8+ T cell activation and differentiation in Susac syndrome was antigen driven.

Taken from cysteine to phenylalanine, the CDR3 has 15 residues. Here the CDR3 DNA is all that survives: 45 bases in frame from base 1. The germline V gene encodes CDR1 LNHDA and CDR2 SQIVND (reference sequence). Compared with germline, V lacks 5 bases and J lacks 5 bases; bases without a gene match: 12. RNA was extracted using the RNeasy kit, and about 0.5 to 1 microgram was reverse transcribed with random hexamers. The immunoSEQ multiplex PCR assay, which covers 54 Vbeta and 13 Jbeta segments, was used to amplify TCR beta CDR3 regions. PCR amplification bias was corrected by using a synthetic template baseline for primer optimization and computational correction. The authors processed their data as follows. Reads were assigned to V, D and J genes according to IMGT and analyzed in immunoSEQ Analyzer, with only productive sequences retained. Clonality was computed as one minus Shannon entropy normalized by log2 of the number of productive unique sequences. For each patient and control, public and private clones were evaluated among the 100 most prevalent clones. A clone was defined as Susac-specific if it was absent from the healthy and MS cohorts, from some 980 published viral clones and from other ImmuneACCESS disease sequences. Through fastp at Q25 and MiXCR, TCRdb rebuilt clones from the public reads, retaining in-frame beta chains. Each CDR3 protein gets just one entry, which takes the most common genes and DNA from the rows behind it. These V and J calls derive from TCRdb rather than the authors' analysis. The sample contains some 190,000 distinct CDR3 sequences, about 95% of them found a single time. Over 0.08% of the sample is in the top ten clones.

Peripheral blood CD8+ and CD4+ T cells from healthy donors, Susac syndrome patients and multiple sclerosis patients were profiled by high-throughput TCR beta sequencing. The healthy donors served as controls matched for age and sex. Bulk CD8+ and CD4+ T cells were purified magnetically by negative isolation, whereas CD8+ TEMRA cells were enriched by FACS. Blood was collected in EDTA tubes and processed within 24 hours, with PBMCs isolated through density gradient centrifugation. PBMCs destined for TCR sequencing were cryopreserved in liquid nitrogen and later thawed in a 37 °C water bath. The sorted or isolated CD4+, CD8+ and CD8+ TEMRA cells had a purity of 90% or higher. On the study overall, not on this receptor specifically: The number of individuals in the TCR sequencing and HLA analysis was recognized as being relatively small.

A note on this clonotype: Its antigen is unknown. No much larger clonotype is one base removed from it; base qualities were not supplied.

This clonotype was sampled from a human donor in good health. The chain is encoded by TRBV19 joined to TRBJ2-7; 7 bases in the middle match TRBD2. The source material was CD4+ T cells from PBMCs. The CDR3 protein is CASSDGAGTLDEQYF. The nucleotide sequence is TGTGCCAGTAGTGACGGAGCGGGGACGTTGGACGAGCAGTACTTC. The CDR3 plus the reference TRBV19 and TRBJ2-7 genes for the other parts give the full variable domain: DGGITQSPKYLFRKEGQNVTLSCEQNLNHDAMYWYRQDPGQGLRLIYYSQIVNDFQKGDIAEGYSVSREKKESFPLTVTSAQKNPTAFYLCASSDGAGTLDEQYFGPGTRLTVT.